Below are 12 T cell receptor beta chains sequenced from a single sample in a study of EBV T-cell therapy then PD-1 blockade in nasopharyngeal carcinoma. Some clones are missing from TCRdb's copy, which holds only in-frame ones; the method was immunoSEQ multiplex PCR. The sample lists about 19,000 clones, roughly 83% occurring once. Antigens of these TCRs are unknown. Treatment given: AdE1-LMPpoly-expanded autologous EBV-specific T-cell therapy followed by anti-PD-1 nivolumab. The specimen was CD8+ T cells from blood, collected at roughly day 35 from a patient whose treatment included autologous EBV-specific T cells and nivolumab. The source of these receptors is a man in his forties with nasopharyngeal carcinoma.

This clone has just a few counts. In the same sample, other DNA sequences code for this CDR3. The chain recombines TRBV6-1 with TRBJ2-1, with TRBD2 identical over 9 bases. Germline CDR1 reads MNHNS; CDR2 reads SASEGT. The CDR3 length is 15 residues. J was trimmed by 4 bases and V by 0 bases; bases with no gene match: 1. The CDR3 region is CASSEASGGYNEQFF. In DNA, the CDR3 is TGTGCCAGCAGTGAAGCGAGCGGGGGGTACAATGAGCAGTTCTTC.

The chain combines TRBV25-1 with TRBJ2-7; 9 positions match TRBD1. This CDR3 spans 14 amino acids. Germline assignment: CDR1 MGHDK and CDR2 SYGVNS. V trimming: 4 bases; J trimming: 2 bases; junction bases outside the gene matches: 3. The CDR3 region is CASSGQGGAYEQYF. The CDR3 DNA reads TGTGCCAGCAGTGGACAGGGGGGGGCCTACGAGCAGTACTTC.

The CDR3 DNA follows: TGTGCCAGCAGTTTTCAGGGAGGAGGCTTCTACGAGCAGTACTTC. Protein product: CASSFQGGGFYEQYF. J is TRBJ2-7 and V is TRBV5-4; D is perhaps TRBD2 (6 bases). The V end lost 5 bases, the J end lost 3 bases, and 18 bases lay between the germline ends. CDR3 size: 15 residues. Germline CDR1 reads SGHNT; CDR2 reads YYREEE (reference sequence).

A single count supports this clone. The chain has TRBV19 and TRBJ2-7; 7 bases match TRBD2. Losses at the gene ends were 11 bases for V and 2 bases for J; bases not matched to a gene: 12. This CDR3 comprises 14 residues. CDR1 LNHDA and CDR2 SQIVND come from the germline V gene (reference sequence). CDR3 in amino acids: CASSGRGNPYEQYF. CDR3 in DNA: TGTGCCTCTTCTGGGCGGGGGAACCCCTACGAGCAGTACTTC. Looking up the rest from reference TRBV19 and TRBJ2-7 gives the full variable domain: DGGITQSPKYLFRKEGQNVTLSCEQNLNHDAMYWYRQDPGQGLRLIYYSQIVNDFQKGDIAEGYSVSREKKESFPLTVTSAQKNPTAFYLCASSGRGNPYEQYFGPGTRLTVT.

This chain connects TRBV6-6 to TRBJ2-7; D uncertain. CDR3 size: 15 residues. Germline assignment: CDR1 MNHNY and CDR2 SVGAGI (reference sequence). V was clipped by 0 bases and J by 2 bases, with 11 bases between them. CDR3: CASSYSWGRTYEQYF. The CDR3 nucleotides are TGTGCCAGCAGTTACTCGTGGGGTAGAACCTACGAGCAGTACTTC.

In this sample, this clone turned up once. The V and J genes are TRBV7-9 and TRBJ2-7; unclear D gene. Germline CDR1 and CDR2: SEHNR and FQNEAQ (reference sequence). Trimming cost V 3 bases and J 0 bases, with 15 bases left between them. CDR3 length: 16 amino acids. As DNA, the CDR3 is TGTGCCAGCAGCTTTCCCCCGGACGGCCCCTCCTACGAGCAGTACTTC. It yields the protein CASSFPPDGPSYEQYF.

The table lists this clone with a few counts. The V call is TRBV10-2, the J call TRBJ2-1; 14 bases map to TRBD2. The CDR3 has 16 amino acids. The V gene end was trimmed by 7 bases and the J gene end by 3 bases; junction bases not matched to a gene: 5. Per germline, CDR1 WSHSY and CDR2 SAAADI. CDR3 DNA sequence: TGCGCCAGCACCGGGACTAGCGGGGGCTACTACAATGAGCAGTTCTTC. Encoded protein: CASTGTSGGYYNEQFF.

Written as DNA, the CDR3 is TGCGCCAGCAGCCAAGGTAGCAGCTCTCGGACTGAAGCTTTCTTT. This codes for CASSQGSSSRTEAFF. The V and J genes are TRBV4-3 and TRBJ1-1; D remains ambiguous. CDR1 LGHNA and CDR2 YSLEER come from the germline V gene. Trimming pared 1 base from V and 5 bases from J, leaving 14 bases between. This CDR3 has 15 amino acids.

The CDR3 here is CASSENYPYEQYF. The DNA of the CDR3 is TGTGCCAGCAGTGAGAACTACCCCTACGAGCAGTACTTC. This chain connects TRBV2 to TRBJ2-5; no clear D. The end of the DNA aligns better with TRBJ2-7, so the J call may be wrong. CDR1 and CDR2 from the germline V gene are SNHLY and FYNNEI. CDR3 size: 13 residues.

The rearrangement joins TRBV7-9 to TRBJ2-3; D is perhaps TRBD1 (6 bases). V was pared by 5 bases and J by 8 bases, with 17 bases between. CDR1 and CDR2 (germline): SEHNR, FQNEAQ (reference sequence). There are 14 residues in the CDR3. CDR3 amino acids: CASSAGTSRGTQYF. As DNA, the CDR3 is TGTGCCAGCAGCGCCGGGACAAGCAGGGGTACGCAGTATTTT.

This clone has a handful of counts. The chain combines TRBV7-9 with TRBJ2-7, with D unresolved. The V and J ends lost 4 bases and 1 base respectively, with 11 bases between them. Germline V gene data show CDR1 as SEHNR and CDR2 as FQNEAQ (reference sequence). The CDR3 length is 14 residues. The CDR3 region is CASSSDLLSYEQYF. DNA for the CDR3: TGTGCCAGCAGCTCTGACTTATTATCCTACGAGCAGTACTTC.

J is TRBJ2-7 and V is TRBV4-3; D possibly corresponds to TRBD1 (6 bases). Trimming took 2 bases from V and 2 from J, leaving 16 bases between them. Germline CDR1 is LGHNA and CDR2 is YSLEER. This CDR3 is built from 16 residues. CDR3 nucleotide sequence: TGCGCCAGCAGCCAAAATACGGGACAAGGGACCTACGAGCAGTACTTC. It translates to CASSQNTGQGTYEQYF.